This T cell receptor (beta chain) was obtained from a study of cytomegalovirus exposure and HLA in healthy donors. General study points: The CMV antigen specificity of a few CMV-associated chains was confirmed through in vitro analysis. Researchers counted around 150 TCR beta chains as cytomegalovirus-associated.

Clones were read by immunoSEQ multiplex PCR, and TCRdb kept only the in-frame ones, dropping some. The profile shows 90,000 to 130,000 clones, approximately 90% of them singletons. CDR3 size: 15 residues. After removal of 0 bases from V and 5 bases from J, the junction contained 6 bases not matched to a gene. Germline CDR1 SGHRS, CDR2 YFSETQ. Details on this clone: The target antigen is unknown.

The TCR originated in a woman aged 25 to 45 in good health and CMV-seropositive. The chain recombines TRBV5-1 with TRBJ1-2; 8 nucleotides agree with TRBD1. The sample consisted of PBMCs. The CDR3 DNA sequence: TGCGCCAGCAGCTTGGCTCAGGGGGCAGGGTATGGCTACACCTTC. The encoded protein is CASSLAQGAGYGYTF.